A selection of T cell receptor beta chains follows, all from one sample in a study of blood T cell repertoires in COVID-19. The protocol was immunoSEQ multiplex PCR, while the TCRdb copy is restricted to in-frame clones and leaves out a portion. In the table there are 95,000 to 100,000 clones, about 80% of which are singletons. Sequenced input: peripheral blood. The receptors derive from a human donor in a cohort sampled during active COVID-19. The CDR3 runs from the conserved cysteine through the conserved F or W. A D gene is named only where the DNA matches it firmly. Clone size is given for some rows only: seen once, a few or many times, or a class if the clone is expanded.

abundance	v_gene	j_gene	d_gene	CDR3nt	CDR3aa
.	TRBV28	TRBJ1-6	.	TGTGCCAGCAGTTTATACGGGGAATCCTATAATTCACCCCTCCACTTT	CASSLYGESYNSPLHF
.	TRBV5-4	TRBJ2-1	TRBD2	TGTGCCAGCAGCTCTACTAGCGGGGGAGGGCAGTTCTTC	CASSSTSGGGQFF
.	TRBV27	TRBJ1-1	TRBD1	TGTGCCAGCAGTTTTCGGACAGGGAACACTGAAGCTTTCTTT	CASSFRTGNTEAFF
.	TRBV18	TRBJ2-5	.	TGTGCCAGCTCACTGCGAGGCGGAGAGACCCAGTACTTC	CASSLRGGETQYF
.	TRBV21-1	TRBJ2-5	.	TGTGCCAGCAGCCGCCCCTGGACAGGGGGAAAAGAGACCCAGTACTTC	CASSRPWTGGKETQYF
few	TRBV5-6	TRBJ2-7	.	TGTGCCAGCAGCCGTAGGGGCCTGAGCTCCTACGAGCAGTACTTC	CASSRRGLSSYEQYF
.	TRBV29-1	TRBJ2-1	TRBD2	TGCAGCGCAGTAGGACGGGGGGAGTTTGAGCAGTTCTTC	CSAVGRGEFEQFF
.	TRBV19	TRBJ1-1	TRBD1	TGTGCCAGTAGTCCCGTTACTTTTTCGACAGGGATGAACACTGAAGCTTTCTTT	CASSPVTFSTGMNTEAFF
few	TRBV9	TRBJ2-1	TRBD2	TGTGCCAGCAGCGTAGCGAGCGGGAACCCCTACAATGAGCAGTTCTTC	CASSVASGNPYNEQFF
.	TRBV5-5	TRBJ2-7	TRBD2	TGTGCCAGCAGCTTGGGACTAGCGAACCCCTACGAGCAGTACTTC	CASSLGLANPYEQYF
.	TRBV28	TRBJ2-5	TRBD2	TGTGCCAGCAGTTTAAGGGCGGGAGGCGGAGAGACCCAGTACTTC	CASSLRAGGGETQYF